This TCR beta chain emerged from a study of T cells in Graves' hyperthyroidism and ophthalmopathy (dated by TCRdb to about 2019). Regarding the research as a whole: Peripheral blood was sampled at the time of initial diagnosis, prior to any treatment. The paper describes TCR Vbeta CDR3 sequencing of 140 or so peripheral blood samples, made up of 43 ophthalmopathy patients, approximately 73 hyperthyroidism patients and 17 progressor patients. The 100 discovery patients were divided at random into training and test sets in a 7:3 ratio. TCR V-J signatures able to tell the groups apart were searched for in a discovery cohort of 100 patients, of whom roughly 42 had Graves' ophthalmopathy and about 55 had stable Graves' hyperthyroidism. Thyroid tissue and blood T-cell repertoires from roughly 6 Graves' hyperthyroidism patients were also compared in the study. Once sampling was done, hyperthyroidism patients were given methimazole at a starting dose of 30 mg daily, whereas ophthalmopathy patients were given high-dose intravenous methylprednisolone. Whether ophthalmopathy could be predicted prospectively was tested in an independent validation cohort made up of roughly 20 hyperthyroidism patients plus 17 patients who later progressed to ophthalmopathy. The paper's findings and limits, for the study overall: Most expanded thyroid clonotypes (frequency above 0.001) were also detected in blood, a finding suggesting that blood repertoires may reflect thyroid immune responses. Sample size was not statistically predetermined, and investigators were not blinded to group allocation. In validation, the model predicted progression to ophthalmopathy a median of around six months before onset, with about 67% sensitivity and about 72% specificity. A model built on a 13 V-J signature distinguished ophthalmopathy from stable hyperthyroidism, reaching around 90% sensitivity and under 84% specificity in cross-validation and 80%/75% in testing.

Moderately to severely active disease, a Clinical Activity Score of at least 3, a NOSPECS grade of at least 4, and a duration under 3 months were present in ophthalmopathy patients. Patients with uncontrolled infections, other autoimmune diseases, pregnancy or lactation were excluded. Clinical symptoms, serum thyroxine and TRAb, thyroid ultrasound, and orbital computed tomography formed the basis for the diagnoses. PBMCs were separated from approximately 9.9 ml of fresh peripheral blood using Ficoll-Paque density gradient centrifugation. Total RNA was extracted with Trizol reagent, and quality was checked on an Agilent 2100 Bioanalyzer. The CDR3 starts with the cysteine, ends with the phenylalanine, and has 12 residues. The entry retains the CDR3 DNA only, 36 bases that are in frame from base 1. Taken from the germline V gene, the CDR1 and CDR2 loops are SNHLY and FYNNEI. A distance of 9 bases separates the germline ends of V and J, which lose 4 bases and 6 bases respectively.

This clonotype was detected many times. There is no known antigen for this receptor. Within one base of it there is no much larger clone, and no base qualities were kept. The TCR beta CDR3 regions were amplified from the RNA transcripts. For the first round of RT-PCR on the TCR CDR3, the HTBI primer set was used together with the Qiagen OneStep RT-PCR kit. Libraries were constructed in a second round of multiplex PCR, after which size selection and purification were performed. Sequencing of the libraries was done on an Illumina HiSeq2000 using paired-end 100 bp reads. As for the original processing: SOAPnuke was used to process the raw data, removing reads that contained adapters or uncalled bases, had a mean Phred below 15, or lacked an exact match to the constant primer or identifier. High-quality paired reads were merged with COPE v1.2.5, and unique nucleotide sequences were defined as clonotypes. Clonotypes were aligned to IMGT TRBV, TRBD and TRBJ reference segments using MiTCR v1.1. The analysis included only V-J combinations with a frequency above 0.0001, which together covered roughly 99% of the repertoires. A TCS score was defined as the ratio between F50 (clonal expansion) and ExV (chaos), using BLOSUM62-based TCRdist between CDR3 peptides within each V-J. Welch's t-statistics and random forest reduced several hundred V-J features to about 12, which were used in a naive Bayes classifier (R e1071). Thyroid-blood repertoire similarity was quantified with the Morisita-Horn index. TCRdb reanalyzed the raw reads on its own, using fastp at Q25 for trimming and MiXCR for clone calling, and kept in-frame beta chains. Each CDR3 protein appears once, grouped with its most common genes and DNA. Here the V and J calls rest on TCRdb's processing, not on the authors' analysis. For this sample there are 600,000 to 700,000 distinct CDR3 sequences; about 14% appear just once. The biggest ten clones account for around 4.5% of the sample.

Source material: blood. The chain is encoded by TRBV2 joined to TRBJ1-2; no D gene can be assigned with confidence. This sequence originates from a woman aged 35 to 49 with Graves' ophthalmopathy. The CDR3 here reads CASSAQADGYTF. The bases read TGTGCCAGCAGTGCGCAGGCAGATGGCTACACCTTC.